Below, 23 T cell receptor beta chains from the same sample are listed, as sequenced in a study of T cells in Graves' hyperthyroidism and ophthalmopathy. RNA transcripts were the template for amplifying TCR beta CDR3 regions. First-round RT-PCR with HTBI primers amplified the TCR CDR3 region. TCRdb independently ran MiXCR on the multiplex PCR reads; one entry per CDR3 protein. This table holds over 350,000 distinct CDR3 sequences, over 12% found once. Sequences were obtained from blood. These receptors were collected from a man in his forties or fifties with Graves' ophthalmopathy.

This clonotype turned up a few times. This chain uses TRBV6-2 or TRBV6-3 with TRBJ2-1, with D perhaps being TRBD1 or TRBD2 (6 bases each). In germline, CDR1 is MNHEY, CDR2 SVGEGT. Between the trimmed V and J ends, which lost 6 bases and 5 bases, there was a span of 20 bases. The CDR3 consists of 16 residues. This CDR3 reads CASRGGTGLRHNEQFF. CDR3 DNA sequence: TGTGCCAGCAGGGGGGGTACAGGGTTAAGGCACAATGAGCAGTTCTTC.

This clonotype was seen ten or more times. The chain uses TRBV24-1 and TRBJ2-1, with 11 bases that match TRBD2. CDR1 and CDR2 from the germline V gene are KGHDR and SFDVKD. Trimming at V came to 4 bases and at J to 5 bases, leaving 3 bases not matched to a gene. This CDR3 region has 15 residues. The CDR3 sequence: CATSDPSGRNNEQFF. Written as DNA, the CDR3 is TGTGCCACCAGTGACCCTAGCGGGAGGAACAATGAGCAGTTCTTC.

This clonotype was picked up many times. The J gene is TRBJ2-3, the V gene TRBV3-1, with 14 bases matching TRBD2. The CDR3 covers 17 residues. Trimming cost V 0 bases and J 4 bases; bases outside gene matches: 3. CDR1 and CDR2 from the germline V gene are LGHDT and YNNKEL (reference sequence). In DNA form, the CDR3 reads TGTGCCAGCAGCCAAGATCGGGGACTAGCGGGAGCAGATACGCAGTATTTT. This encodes CASSQDRGLAGADTQYF.

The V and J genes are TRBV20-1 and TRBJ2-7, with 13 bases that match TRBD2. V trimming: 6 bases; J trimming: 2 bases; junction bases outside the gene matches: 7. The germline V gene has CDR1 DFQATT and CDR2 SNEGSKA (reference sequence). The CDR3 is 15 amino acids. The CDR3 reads CSAAPTSGRTYEQYF. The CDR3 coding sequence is TGCAGTGCCGCCCCGACTAGCGGGAGGACCTACGAGCAGTACTTC.

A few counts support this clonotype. CDR3 coding DNA: TGTGCCAGCATAAGTAAGCGCGCCACCTACGAGCAGTACTTC. This sequence encodes CASISKRATYEQYF. The chain couples TRBV6-1 to TRBJ2-7, with D uncertain. The CDR3 has 14 residues. The V gene lost 7 bases and the J gene lost 2 bases, with 15 bases spanning the gap. Germline-derived CDR1 and CDR2 are MNHNS and SASEGT.

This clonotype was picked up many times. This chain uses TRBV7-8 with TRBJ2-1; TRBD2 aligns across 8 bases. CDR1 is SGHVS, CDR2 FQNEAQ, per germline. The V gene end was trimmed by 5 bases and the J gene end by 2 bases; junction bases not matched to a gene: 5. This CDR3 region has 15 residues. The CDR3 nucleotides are TGTGCCAGCAGCCGAGGACTAGCACCCTACAATGAGCAGTTCTTC. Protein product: CASSRGLAPYNEQFF. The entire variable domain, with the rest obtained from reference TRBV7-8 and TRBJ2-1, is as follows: GAGVSQSPRYKVAKRGQDVALRCDPISGHVSLFWYQQALGQGPEFLTYFQNEAQLDKSGLPSDRFFAERPEGSVSTLKIQRTQQEDSAVYLCASSRGLAPYNEQFFGPGTRLTVL.

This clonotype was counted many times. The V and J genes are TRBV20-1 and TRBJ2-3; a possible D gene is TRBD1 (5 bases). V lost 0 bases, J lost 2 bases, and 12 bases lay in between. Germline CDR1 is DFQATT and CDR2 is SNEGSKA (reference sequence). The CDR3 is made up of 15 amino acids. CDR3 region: CSAREGRRHTDTQYF. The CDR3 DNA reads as TGCAGTGCTAGAGAGGGGCGGCGCCACACAGATACGCAGTATTTT.

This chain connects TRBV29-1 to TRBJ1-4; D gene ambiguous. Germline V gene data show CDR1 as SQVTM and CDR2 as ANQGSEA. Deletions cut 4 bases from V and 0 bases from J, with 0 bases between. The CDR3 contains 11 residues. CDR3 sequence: CSVATNEKLFF. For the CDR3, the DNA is TGCAGCGTTGCAACTAATGAAAAACTGTTTTTT.

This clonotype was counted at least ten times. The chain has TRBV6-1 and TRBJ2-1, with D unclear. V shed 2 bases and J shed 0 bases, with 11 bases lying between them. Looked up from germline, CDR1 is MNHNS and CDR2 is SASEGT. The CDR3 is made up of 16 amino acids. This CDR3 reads CASSESGPSSYNEQFF. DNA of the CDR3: TGTGCCAGCAGTGAATCCGGACCGAGCTCCTACAATGAGCAGTTCTTC.

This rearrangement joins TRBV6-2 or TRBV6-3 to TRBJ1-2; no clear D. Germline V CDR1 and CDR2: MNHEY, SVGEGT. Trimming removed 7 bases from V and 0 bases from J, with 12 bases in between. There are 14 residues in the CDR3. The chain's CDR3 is CASIPDRTNYGYTF. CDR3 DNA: TGTGCCAGCATTCCGGACCGTACTAACTATGGCTACACCTTC.

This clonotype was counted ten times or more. CDR3 in DNA: TGTGCCACCAGCAGAGGACAGGGGTTAGTGAACACTGAAGCTTTCTTT. Translation: CATSRGQGLVNTEAFF. The rearrangement uses TRBV15 and TRBJ1-1; 8 bases fit TRBD1. The CDR3 has 16 amino acids. Per germline, CDR1 LNHNV and CDR2 YYDKDF (reference sequence). The ends lost 1 base at V and 0 bases at J; junction bases unmatched: 4.

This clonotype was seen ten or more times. In nucleotides, the CDR3 is TGTGCCAGCAGCCCTTTGACCCTCGCCGGGACCTACGAGCAGTACTTC. This translates into CASSPLTLAGTYEQYF. V usage is TRBV3-1 and J usage is TRBJ2-7, with a weak D call TRBD2 (5 bases). This CDR3 comprises 16 residues. Trimming pared 4 bases from V and 2 bases from J, leaving 18 bases between. CDR1 and CDR2 from the germline V gene are LGHDT and YNNKEL (reference sequence).

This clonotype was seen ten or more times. The CDR3 DNA reads TGTGCTAGTGGTTTGCCCTCATCGGAGTTTAGTACAGATACGCAGTATTTT. As protein: CASGLPSSEFSTDTQYF. The chain links TRBV12-5 to TRBJ2-3; D uncertain. This CDR3 comprises 17 residues. Per germline, CDR1 LGHNT and CDR2 FRNRAP. Deletions cut 2 bases from V and 3 bases from J, with 18 bases between. Filled out from reference TRBV12-5 and TRBJ2-3, the complete variable domain reads DARVTQTPRHKVTEMGQEVTMRCQPILGHNTVFWYRQTMMQGLELLAYFRNRAPLDDSGMPKDRFSAEMPDATLATLKIQPSEPRDSAVYFCASGLPSSEFSTDTQYFGPGTRLTVL.

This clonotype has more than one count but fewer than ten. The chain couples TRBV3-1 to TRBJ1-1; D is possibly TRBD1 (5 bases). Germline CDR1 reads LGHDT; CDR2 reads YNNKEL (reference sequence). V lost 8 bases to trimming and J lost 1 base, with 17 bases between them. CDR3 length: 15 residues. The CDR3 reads CASQNDGAWNTEAFF. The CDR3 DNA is TGTGCCAGCCAAAACGACGGGGCATGGAACACTGAAGCTTTCTTT.

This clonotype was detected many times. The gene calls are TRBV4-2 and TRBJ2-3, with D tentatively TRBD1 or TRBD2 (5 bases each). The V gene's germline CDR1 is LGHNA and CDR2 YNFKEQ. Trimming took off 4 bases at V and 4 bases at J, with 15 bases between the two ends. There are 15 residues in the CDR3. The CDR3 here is CASSPPGPQADTQYF. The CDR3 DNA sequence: TGTGCCAGCAGCCCACCGGGGCCACAAGCAGATACGCAGTATTTT.

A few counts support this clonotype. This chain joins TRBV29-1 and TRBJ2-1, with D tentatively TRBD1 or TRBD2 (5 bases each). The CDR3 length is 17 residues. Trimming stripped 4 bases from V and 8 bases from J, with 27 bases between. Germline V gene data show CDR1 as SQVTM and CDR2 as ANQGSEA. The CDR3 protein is CSVGGTSLVVVEDEQFF. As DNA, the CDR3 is TGCAGCGTTGGAGGGACGTCCTTGGTGGTTGTCGAGGATGAGCAGTTCTTC.

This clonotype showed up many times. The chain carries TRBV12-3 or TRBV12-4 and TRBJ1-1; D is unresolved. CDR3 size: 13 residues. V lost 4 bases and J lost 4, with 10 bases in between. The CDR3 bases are TGTGCCAGCAGTTCCGGAAGGAGCACTGAAGCTTTCTTT. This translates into CASSSGRSTEAFF.

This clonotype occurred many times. The CDR3 spells CASSDLAGGYEQYF. DNA for the CDR3: TGTGCCAGCAGTGATCTGGCGGGAGGCTACGAGCAGTACTTC. The rearrangement links TRBV2 to TRBJ2-7, with 8 bases that match TRBD2. Looked up from germline, CDR1 is SNHLY and CDR2 is FYNNEI. The CDR3 runs to 14 residues. Trimming cost V 3 bases and J 3 bases; bases outside gene matches: 4.

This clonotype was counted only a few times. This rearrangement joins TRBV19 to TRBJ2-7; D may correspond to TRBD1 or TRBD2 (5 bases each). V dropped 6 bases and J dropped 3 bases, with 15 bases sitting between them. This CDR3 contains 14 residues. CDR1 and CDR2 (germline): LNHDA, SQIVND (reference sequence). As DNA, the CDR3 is TGTGCCAGTAGGACGAGGGGCTCCGACTACGAGCAGTACTTC. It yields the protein CASRTRGSDYEQYF.

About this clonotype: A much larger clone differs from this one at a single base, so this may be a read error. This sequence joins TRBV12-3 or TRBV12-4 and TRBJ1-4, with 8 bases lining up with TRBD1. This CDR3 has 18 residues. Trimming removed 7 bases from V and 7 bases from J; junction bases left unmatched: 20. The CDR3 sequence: CASNGNPFTGGFSEKLFF. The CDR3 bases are TGTGCCAGCAATGGGAACCCCTTTACAGGGGGGTTTTCTGAAAAACTGTTTTTT.

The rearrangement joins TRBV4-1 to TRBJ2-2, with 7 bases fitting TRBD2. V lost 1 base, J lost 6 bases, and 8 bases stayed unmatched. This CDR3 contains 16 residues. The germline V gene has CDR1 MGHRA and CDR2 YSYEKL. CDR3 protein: CASSQGLAGRSGELFF. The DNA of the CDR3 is TGCGCCAGCAGCCAAGGCTTAGCGGGTCGATCCGGGGAGCTGTTTTTT.

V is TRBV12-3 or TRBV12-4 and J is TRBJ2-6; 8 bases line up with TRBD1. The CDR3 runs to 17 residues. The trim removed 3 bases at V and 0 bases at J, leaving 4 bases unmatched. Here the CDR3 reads CASSLNRGNSGANVLTF. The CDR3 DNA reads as TGTGCCAGCAGTTTGAACAGGGGGAACTCTGGGGCCAACGTCCTGACTTTC.

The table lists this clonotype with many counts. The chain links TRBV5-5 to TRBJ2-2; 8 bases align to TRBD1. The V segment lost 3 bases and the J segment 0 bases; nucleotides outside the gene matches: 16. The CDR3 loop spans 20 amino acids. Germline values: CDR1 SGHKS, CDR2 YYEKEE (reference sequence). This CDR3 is CASSWQPGQDSNANTGELFF. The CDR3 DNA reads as TGTGCCAGCAGCTGGCAACCGGGACAGGACTCTAACGCGAACACCGGGGAGCTGTTTTTT.